Shown below are 28 T cell receptor beta chains from a single sample sequenced in a study of T-cell reconstitution after alpha-beta-depleted transplantation in children. Unique molecular identifiers were used to barcode this TCRbeta library. TCRdb recomputed calls from the PCR reads with MiXCR, one row per CDR3 protein. Of hundreds of thousands of distinct CDR3 sequences in the sample, roughly 9% are singletons; the top ten hold 5.5% to 8%. The sequenced sample was PBMCs from the stem cell graft donor, obtained from the stem cell graft. These receptors were obtained from a human donor who donated a stem cell graft to a child with acute lymphoblastic leukemia.

V and J are TRBV4-1 and TRBJ1-6; D unclear. The CDR3 loop spans 13 amino acids. The ends were cut back, 0 bases at V and 16 bases at J, with 13 bases in the middle. CDR1 is MGHRA and CDR2 is YSYEKL in the germline V gene. The CDR3 region is CASSQDPTLPLHF. DNA for the CDR3: TGCGCCAGCAGCCAAGATCCCACTCTCCCTCTCCACTTT.

The sample holds a few counts of this clonotype. DNA of the CDR3: TGTGCCAGCAGTTACTCGCGAACAACCTACGAGCAGTACTTC. It is translated as CASSYSRTTYEQYF. The chain employs TRBV6-5 and TRBJ2-7; D is uncertain. Germline CDR1 reads MNHEY; CDR2 reads SVGAGI. V lost 0 bases, J lost 2 bases, and 8 bases lay in between. This CDR3 contains 14 residues.

This clonotype was observed at least ten times. CDR3 nucleotides: TGTGCCAGCACCCAGGCTTCAGATACGCAGTATTTT. It is translated as CASTQASDTQYF. This chain connects TRBV2 to TRBJ2-3; D is unclear. Looked up from germline, CDR1 is SNHLY and CDR2 is FYNNEI. CDR3 length: 12 residues. With 7 bases removed from V and 4 bases from J, the gap between germline ends came to 9 bases.

This clonotype was seen more than once but under ten times. This sequence joins TRBV12-3 or TRBV12-4 and TRBJ1-1; 7 bases line up with TRBD1. The J segment lost 5 bases and the V segment lost 5 bases, leaving 8 bases of the junction unmatched. This CDR3 comprises 14 residues. CDR3 sequence: CASSQDREKTEAFF. DNA of the CDR3: TGTGCCAGCAGTCAAGACAGGGAGAAAACTGAAGCTTTCTTT.

The rearrangement links TRBV3-1 to TRBJ1-6, with D perhaps TRBD1 (5 bases). The CDR3 runs 15 residues. V lost 4 bases and J 7 bases, leaving 14 bases between the germline ends. Germline CDR1 and CDR2: LGHDT and YNNKEL (reference sequence). DNA of the CDR3: TGTGCCAGCAGCCGCTGGGACGATCCCAATTCACCCCTCCACTTT. This sequence encodes CASSRWDDPNSPLHF.

CDR3 residues: CASSRTSEELFF. DNA of the CDR3: TGTGCCAGCAGCCGGACTAGTGAGGAGCTGTTTTTT. The V gene is TRBV7-8, the J gene TRBJ2-2, with 7 nucleotides matching TRBD2. The germline V gene encodes CDR1 SGHVS and CDR2 FQNEAQ. This CDR3 is built from 12 residues. J was trimmed by 10 bases and V by 5 bases; bases with no gene match: 4.

J is TRBJ1-1 and V is TRBV4-2; possible D gene TRBD1, 6 bases. Germline V gene sequence: CDR1 LGHNA, CDR2 YNFKEQ. The CDR3 is 17 amino acids. V was pared by 0 bases and J by 11 bases, with 25 bases between. CDR3 sequence (DNA): TGTGCCAGCAGCCAAGATCACCGCACTCCAGGGGACTTTGGCGCTTTCTTT. As protein: CASSQDHRTPGDFGAFF.

The chain has TRBV29-1 and TRBJ2-3; tentatively, D is TRBD2 (6 bases). This CDR3 region has 13 residues. Trimming pared 7 bases from V and 1 base from J, leaving 12 bases between. CDR1 and CDR2 (germline): SQVTM, ANQGSEA. The CDR3 loop reads CSARRGGTDTQYF. The CDR3 bases are TGCAGCGCTCGGAGGGGCGGCACAGATACGCAGTATTTT.

The CDR3 is CASRPLGGEDYEQYF. The CDR3 nucleotides read TGTGCCAGCAGACCTCTGGGCGGGGAAGACTACGAGCAGTACTTC. The rearrangement joins TRBV7-6 to TRBJ2-7, with D perhaps matching TRBD2 (6 bases). Germline assignment: CDR1 SGHVS and CDR2 FNYEAQ. This CDR3 region has 15 residues. Trimming removed 6 bases from V and 3 bases from J, with 18 bases in between.

This clonotype was observed a handful of times. The genes are TRBV4-1 and TRBJ2-5; 9 nucleotides match TRBD2. Unmatched junction bases numbered 10, after V lost 2 bases and J lost 0 bases. This CDR3 has 18 residues. CDR1 and CDR2 from the germline V gene are MGHRA and YSYEKL. CDR3 sequence reads: CASSQSLHRGGDQETQYF. In nucleotides, the CDR3 is TGCGCCAGCAGCCAAAGTTTACATCGCGGGGGGGACCAAGAGACCCAGTACTTC.

The rearrangement links TRBV5-5 to TRBJ2-5; D may be TRBD1 (5 bases). Germline V gene lookup returns CDR1 SGHKS and CDR2 YYEKEE (reference sequence). This CDR3 contains 14 residues. V was shortened by 4 bases and J by 6 bases, with 16 bases between the two germline ends. CDR3 in amino acids: CASSPPDLGQTQYF. DNA of the CDR3: TGTGCCAGCAGCCCCCCCGACTTGGGGCAGACCCAGTACTTC.

This clonotype was detected ten times or more. J is TRBJ1-4 and V is TRBV28; D is ambiguous. CDR1 and CDR2 from the germline V gene are MDHEN and SYDVKM. Trimming stripped 5 bases from V and 7 bases from J, with 17 bases between. The CDR3 is 15 amino acids. CDR3 nucleotide sequence: TGTGCCAGCAGTCTCCTACAACCCCGGGGTGAAAAACTGTTTTTT. Translating gives CASSLLQPRGEKLFF. Filled out from reference TRBV28 and TRBJ1-4, the complete variable domain reads DVKVTQSSRYLVKRTGEKVFLECVQDMDHENMFWYRQDPGLGLRLIYFSYDVKMKEKGDIPEGYSVSREKKERFSLILESASTNQTSMYLCASSLLQPRGEKLFFGSGTQLSVL.

This clonotype was counted at least ten times. The chain links TRBV7-2 to TRBJ1-1, with TRBD1 as a possible D gene (5 bases). The CDR3 covers 12 residues. CDR1 is SGHTA, CDR2 FQGNSA, per germline. V was trimmed by 3 bases and J by 7 bases, leaving 9 bases between them. DNA of the CDR3: TGTGCCAGCAGCTTCGCACAGGTTGAAGCTTTCTTT. Translated: CASSFAQVEAFF.

The chain employs TRBV5-1 and TRBJ1-4, with 8 nucleotides matching TRBD1. J was trimmed by 6 bases and V by 0 bases; bases with no gene match: 4. CDR1 SGHRS and CDR2 YFSETQ come from the germline V gene. The CDR3 extends over 15 amino acids. The DNA of the CDR3 is TGCGCCAGCAGCTTGGGTGTGACAGGGGATGAAAAACTGTTTTTT. Its translation is CASSLGVTGDEKLFF.

In this sample, this clonotype turned up a few times. J is TRBJ2-7 and V is TRBV10-2, with 11 bases fitting TRBD1. CDR1 is WSHSY, CDR2 SAAADI, per germline. Unmatched junction bases numbered 8, after V lost 6 bases and J lost 7 bases. The CDR3 extends over 14 amino acids. CDR3 residues: CASRPGQGVGEQYF. In nucleotides, the CDR3 is TGCGCCAGCAGACCGGGACAGGGGGTAGGTGAGCAGTACTTC.

The chain uses TRBV9 and TRBJ2-1; 12 bases fit TRBD2. V was pared by 0 bases and J by 6 bases, with 16 bases of the junction left unmatched. The CDR3 is made up of 20 amino acids. Germline V gene lookup returns CDR1 SGDLS and CDR2 YYNGEE. For the CDR3, the DNA is TGTGCCAGCAGCGTAGACCCCCTACTTTGGAGACTAGCGGGGGCCAATGAGCAGTTCTTC. Its protein is CASSVDPLLWRLAGANEQFF.

In this sample, this clonotype turned up a few times. The CDR3 DNA reads as TGTGCCAGCAGTTATGGATTCGGAGCGGACACCGGGGAGACCCAGTACTTC. Translating gives CASSYGFGADTGETQYF. V usage is TRBV6-2 or TRBV6-3 and J usage is TRBJ2-5; D assignment may be TRBD1 or TRBD2 (5 bases each). The CDR3 has 17 amino acids. Germline lookup yields CDR1 MNHEY and CDR2 SVGEGT. V lost 3 bases and J 5 bases, leaving 22 bases between the germline ends.

A few counts support this clonotype. The gene calls are TRBV4-2 and TRBJ2-1, with D tentatively TRBD2 (5 bases). Trimming pared 0 bases from V and 9 bases from J, leaving 6 bases between. Germline lookup yields CDR1 LGHNA and CDR2 YNFKEQ. There are 12 residues in the CDR3. The CDR3 is CASSQEGSEQFF. Written as DNA, the CDR3 is TGTGCCAGCAGCCAAGAAGGGAGTGAGCAGTTCTTC.

This clonotype appeared many times. V and J are TRBV5-1 and TRBJ2-7; 8 bases line up with TRBD1. The CDR3 totals 15 residues. The junction had 5 bases not matched to a gene; V was cut back by 0 bases and J by 3 bases. Germline-derived CDR1 and CDR2 are SGHRS and YFSETQ. The CDR3 region is CASSLAIGQGYEQYF. The CDR3 DNA follows: TGCGCCAGCAGCTTGGCCATAGGACAGGGCTACGAGCAGTACTTC. The entire variable domain, with the rest obtained from reference TRBV5-1 and TRBJ2-7, is as follows: KAGVTQTPRYLIKTRGQQVTLSCSPISGHRSVSWYQQTPGQGLQFLFEYFSETQRNKGNFPGRFSGRQFSNSRSEMNVSTLELGDSALYLCASSLAIGQGYEQYFGPGTRLTVT.

Remarks on this clonotype: A much more abundant neighbour one base away suggests this may be a read error. V is TRBV5-1 and J is TRBJ2-5, with 7 nucleotides matching TRBD2. The germline gives CDR1 SGHRS, CDR2 YFSETQ. This CDR3 region has 14 residues. CDR3 sequence: CASSLTSAQETEYF. Here the CDR3 DNA reads TGCGCCAGCAGCTTGACTAGCGCCCAAGAGACCGAGTACTTC.

This clonotype was observed many times. CDR3 sequence: CASSPRAGVQETQYF. The DNA for the CDR3 is TGTGCCAGCAGCCCGAGAGCGGGGGTTCAAGAGACCCAGTACTTC. The chain links TRBV7-2 to TRBJ2-5, with 8 bases that match TRBD2. V was pared by 5 bases and J by 2 bases, with 7 bases of the junction left unmatched. The germline CDR1 and CDR2 sequences are SGHTA and FQGNSA. CDR3 length equals 15 residues.

This clonotype was counted ten times or more. This chain links TRBV12-3 or TRBV12-4 with TRBJ2-1; 12 bases map to TRBD2. The junction had 10 bases not matched to a gene; V was cut back by 4 bases and J by 15 bases. There are 14 residues in the CDR3. CDR3 DNA: TGTGCCAGCAGTTCGTCTAGCGGGGGGGCCCATGGGTTCTTC. Translation: CASSSSSGGAHGFF.

The rearrangement links TRBV5-1 to TRBJ1-2; D not certain. Trimming left V 4 bases short and J 5 bases short, with 12 bases between. This CDR3 contains 13 residues. Germline CDR1 and CDR2: SGHRS and YFSETQ. CDR3 protein: CASSRESGYGYTF. CDR3 nucleotide sequence: TGCGCCAGCAGCAGGGAGTCTGGGTATGGCTACACCTTC.

This clonotype has just a few counts. The chain is built from TRBV6-5 and TRBJ2-1; the D gene is possibly TRBD2 (5 bases). V lost 5 bases to trimming and J lost 3 bases, with 17 bases between them. The CDR3 consists of 16 residues. Per the germline V gene, CDR1 is MNHEY and CDR2 is SVGAGI. CDR3 loop: CASSRSLAGIYNEQFF. The CDR3 DNA reads as TGTGCCAGCAGTAGGTCTCTAGCCGGGATCTACAATGAGCAGTTCTTC.

The gene calls are TRBV29-1 and TRBJ1-4; D remains ambiguous. The CDR3 runs to 16 residues. V lost 4 bases and J 7 bases, leaving 22 bases between the germline ends. The germline CDR1 and CDR2 sequences are SQVTM and ANQGSEA. The CDR3 loop reads CSVVGDARLGSEKLFF. The CDR3 DNA follows: TGCAGCGTTGTGGGAGACGCGCGCCTTGGGAGTGAAAAACTGTTTTTT.

This chain joins TRBV5-6 and TRBJ2-7; the match to TRBD1 covers 9 bases. V was clipped by 4 bases and J by 5 bases; unmatched bases: 10. CDR3 length: 15 amino acids. Germline V gene data show CDR1 as SGHDT and CDR2 as YYEEEE. The CDR3 here is CASSLTGTGLDEQYF. The CDR3 DNA reads TGTGCCAGCAGCCTAACCGGGACAGGGTTGGACGAGCAGTACTTC.

This clonotype has a count of ten or more. V and J are TRBV6-1 and TRBJ2-3, with no clear D. Germline CDR1 MNHNS, CDR2 SASEGT. CDR3 length: 14 amino acids. V was trimmed by 8 bases and J by 0 bases, leaving 12 bases between them. The CDR3 is CASSFRVSTDTQYF. DNA for the CDR3: TGTGCCAGCTCCTTCCGTGTGAGCACAGATACGCAGTATTTT.

This clonotype was seen only a few times. This chain uses TRBV5-1 with TRBJ2-3, with D maybe TRBD1 (5 bases). Germline lookup yields CDR1 SGHRS and CDR2 YFSETQ. The CDR3 contains 15 residues. The germline V and J ends were trimmed by 0 bases and 3 bases, with 11 bases remaining between them. The CDR3 spells CASSLVGQTTDTQYF. In DNA form, the CDR3 reads TGCGCCAGCAGCTTGGTGGGGCAGACAACAGATACGCAGTATTTT.